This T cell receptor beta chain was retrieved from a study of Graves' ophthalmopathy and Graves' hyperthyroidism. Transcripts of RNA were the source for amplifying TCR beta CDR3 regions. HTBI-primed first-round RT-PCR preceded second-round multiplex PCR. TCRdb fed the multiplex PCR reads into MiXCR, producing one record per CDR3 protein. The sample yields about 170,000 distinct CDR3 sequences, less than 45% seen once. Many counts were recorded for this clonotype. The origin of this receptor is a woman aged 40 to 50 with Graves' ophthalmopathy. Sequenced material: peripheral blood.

In DNA form, the CDR3 reads TGTGCCAGCAGCCCCCTATTAGGAGAGACCCAGTACTTC. This encodes CASSPLLGETQYF. The chain is built from TRBV7-9 and TRBJ2-5; no clear D gene. The CDR3 is 13 amino acids. The germline V gene has CDR1 SEHNR and CDR2 FQNEAQ (reference sequence). The V gene lost 5 bases and the J gene lost 4 bases, with 11 bases spanning the gap.